This is a list of T cell receptor beta chains from one sample in a study of blood T cell repertoires in COVID-19. Data came from immunoSEQ multiplex PCR; TCRdb stores just in-frame clones and leaves some out. Altogether approximately 99,000 clones are present, around 90% being singletons, with the ten largest covering approximately 2%. Material for sequencing was peripheral blood. The source is a man aged 45-60 years with COVID-19, enrolled during active disease. Both conserved end residues are part of each CDR3. The order of the fields is V gene, J gene, clone size, D gene, CDR3 protein, CDR3 DNA. The D gene is left open where the match is weak. A clone size is listed for some rows: how often the clone was seen (once, few, many), or a class if it is expanded.

v_gene: TRBV28; j_gene: TRBJ2-7; abundance: once; d_gene: TRBD1; CDR3aa: CASSTSGTGGGEQYF; CDR3nt: TGTGCCAGCAGTACCTCCGGGACAGGGGGCGGCGAGCAGTACTTC
v_gene: TRBV15; j_gene: TRBJ2-1; abundance: once; d_gene: .; CDR3aa: CATSRDYSVDEQFF; CDR3nt: TGTGCCACCAGCAGGGACTACTCTGTGGATGAGCAGTTCTTC
v_gene: TRBV6-1; j_gene: TRBJ1-2; abundance: .; d_gene: .; CDR3aa: CASSEGHRDPYRGYTF; CDR3nt: TGTGCCAGCAGTGAAGGTCACAGGGACCCCTATCGTGGCTACACCTTC
v_gene: TRBV5-1; j_gene: TRBJ2-1; abundance: .; d_gene: TRBD1; CDR3aa: CASSVTGVGEQFF; CDR3nt: TGCGCCAGCAGCGTGACAGGGGTGGGTGAGCAGTTCTTC
v_gene: TRBV2; j_gene: TRBJ2-3; abundance: .; d_gene: TRBD1; CDR3aa: CASSTNRGGTDTQYF; CDR3nt: TGTGCCAGCAGTACGAACAGGGGCGGGACAGATACGCAGTATTTT
v_gene: TRBV3-1/TRBV3-2; j_gene: TRBJ2-7; abundance: .; d_gene: TRBD2; CDR3aa: CASSLAGGRYEQYF; CDR3nt: TGTGCCAGCAGCCTAGCGGGGGGCCGGTACGAGCAGTACTTC
v_gene: TRBV19; j_gene: TRBJ2-1; abundance: .; d_gene: TRBD2; CDR3aa: CASKRGVYNEQFF; CDR3nt: TGTGCCAGTAAGCGGGGGGTTTACAATGAGCAGTTCTTC
v_gene: TRBV6-5; j_gene: TRBJ1-3; abundance: .; d_gene: TRBD1; CDR3aa: CASSYLQGFSGNTIYF; CDR3nt: TGTGCCAGCAGTTACTTACAGGGGTTCTCTGGAAACACCATATATTTT
v_gene: TRBV19; j_gene: TRBJ1-1; abundance: .; d_gene: TRBD1; CDR3aa: CASSTTGTGNTEAFF; CDR3nt: TGTGCCAGTAGTACCACCGGGACAGGGAACACTGAAGCTTTCTTT
v_gene: TRBV4-1; j_gene: TRBJ2-7; abundance: .; d_gene: TRBD1; CDR3aa: CASSPADRGWNEQYF; CDR3nt: TGCGCCAGCAGCCCAGCGGACAGGGGTTGGAACGAGCAGTACTTC
v_gene: TRBV5-1; j_gene: TRBJ2-7; abundance: .; d_gene: TRBD2; CDR3aa: CASSLAASGGAYEQYF; CDR3nt: TGCGCCAGCAGCTTGGCCGCTAGCGGGGGAGCCTACGAGCAGTACTTC
v_gene: TRBV7-9; j_gene: TRBJ1-2; abundance: few; d_gene: .; CDR3aa: CASSLGDRYLSNYGYTF; CDR3nt: TGTGCCAGCAGCTTAGGTGACAGATACCTATCTAACTATGGCTACACCTTC
v_gene: TRBV7-8; j_gene: TRBJ2-7; abundance: .; d_gene: .; CDR3aa: CASSLVELGRYEQYF; CDR3nt: TGTGCCAGCAGCTTAGTTGAGCTAGGCCGTTACGAGCAGTACTTC
v_gene: TRBV28; j_gene: TRBJ2-5; abundance: .; d_gene: TRBD2; CDR3aa: CASSSAGVKETQYF; CDR3nt: TGTGCCAGCAGTTCAGCGGGGGTTAAAGAGACCCAGTACTTC
v_gene: TRBV11-2; j_gene: TRBJ2-7; abundance: .; d_gene: TRBD2; CDR3aa: CASSLRSGGAWQYF; CDR3nt: TGTGCCAGCAGCTTAAGGAGCGGGGGGGCCTGGCAGTACTTC
v_gene: TRBV7-2; j_gene: TRBJ1-1; abundance: .; d_gene: .; CDR3aa: CASSPDSLMNTEAFF; CDR3nt: TGTGCCAGCAGCCCGGACAGCCTTATGAACACTGAAGCTTTCTTT
v_gene: TRBV3-1/TRBV3-2; j_gene: TRBJ2-7; abundance: .; d_gene: .; CDR3aa: CASSGPDGEQYF; CDR3nt: TGTGCCAGCAGCGGGCCGGATGGAGAGCAGTACTTC
v_gene: TRBV11-2; j_gene: TRBJ2-2; abundance: few; d_gene: .; CDR3aa: CASSLGGRLNTGELFF; CDR3nt: TGTGCCAGCAGCTTAGGGGGCAGGTTGAACACCGGGGAGCTGTTTTTT
v_gene: TRBV5-4; j_gene: TRBJ1-1; abundance: .; d_gene: TRBD1; CDR3aa: CASSGDRGGTEAFF; CDR3nt: TGTGCCAGCAGCGGGGACAGGGGTGGCACTGAAGCTTTCTTT
v_gene: TRBV2; j_gene: TRBJ1-2; abundance: few; d_gene: .; CDR3aa: CASSDSMMLRVGNYGYTF; CDR3nt: TGTGCCAGCAGTGACTCGATGATGTTGAGGGTTGGTAACTATGGCTACACCTTC
v_gene: TRBV6-2/TRBV6-3; j_gene: TRBJ1-6; abundance: .; d_gene: .; CDR3aa: CASSYGGTYNSPLHF; CDR3nt: TGTGCCAGCAGTTACGGGGGGACTTATAATTCACCCCTCCACTTT
v_gene: TRBV7-2; j_gene: TRBJ2-2; abundance: once; d_gene: TRBD1; CDR3aa: CASSSQGTGELFF; CDR3nt: TGTGCCAGCAGCTCACAGGGGACCGGGGAGCTGTTTTTT
v_gene: TRBV13; j_gene: TRBJ1-1; abundance: .; d_gene: TRBD1; CDR3aa: CASSLGQRGTDEAFF; CDR3nt: TGTGCCAGCAGCTTAGGCCAAAGAGGGACAGATGAAGCTTTCTTT
v_gene: TRBV27; j_gene: TRBJ1-5; abundance: .; d_gene: TRBD1; CDR3aa: CASRSSLTGDNQPQHF; CDR3nt: TGTGCCAGCAGATCCTCCTTGACAGGGGACAATCAGCCCCAGCATTTT
v_gene: TRBV10-3; j_gene: TRBJ2-2; abundance: .; d_gene: .; CDR3aa: CATYQGTGELFF; CDR3nt: TGTGCCACCTACCAGGGGACCGGGGAGCTGTTTTTT
v_gene: TRBV18; j_gene: TRBJ1-1; abundance: .; d_gene: TRBD1; CDR3aa: CASSPRGPTEAFF; CDR3nt: TGTGCCAGCTCACCCAGGGGGCCCACTGAAGCTTTCTTT
v_gene: TRBV4-3; j_gene: TRBJ1-4; abundance: .; d_gene: .; CDR3aa: CASSSGGYGANEKLFF; CDR3nt: TGCGCCAGCAGCTCTGGAGGGTATGGGGCTAATGAAAAACTGTTTTTT
v_gene: TRBV27; j_gene: TRBJ1-4; abundance: .; d_gene: .; CDR3aa: CASALGGVGEKLFF; CDR3nt: TGTGCCAGCGCCTTGGGGGGGGTAGGAGAAAAACTGTTTTTT
v_gene: TRBV15; j_gene: TRBJ2-2; abundance: .; d_gene: TRBD2; CDR3aa: CATSRALAGASNTGELFF; CDR3nt: TGTGCCACCAGCAGAGCACTAGCGGGGGCCTCGAACACCGGGGAGCTGTTTTTT
v_gene: TRBV11-2; j_gene: TRBJ1-5; abundance: .; d_gene: .; CDR3aa: CASSLAPGSNQPQHF; CDR3nt: TGTGCCAGCAGCTTAGCCCCAGGGAGCAATCAGCCCCAGCATTTT
v_gene: TRBV19; j_gene: TRBJ1-1; abundance: once; d_gene: .; CDR3aa: CASSIVTEAFF; CDR3nt: TGTGCCAGTAGTATCGTCACTGAAGCTTTCTTT
v_gene: TRBV6-6; j_gene: TRBJ1-2; abundance: .; d_gene: .; CDR3aa: CASSYSSSPGNGYTF; CDR3nt: TGTGCCAGCAGTTACTCGAGTTCTCCGGGGAATGGCTACACCTTC
v_gene: TRBV7-9; j_gene: TRBJ2-3; abundance: .; d_gene: TRBD1; CDR3aa: CASSSQGADTQYF; CDR3nt: TGTGCCAGCAGTTCCCAGGGGGCAGATACGCAGTATTTT
v_gene: TRBV11-1; j_gene: TRBJ1-5; abundance: .; d_gene: TRBD1; CDR3aa: CASSHRDRDNQPQHF; CDR3nt: TGTGCCAGCAGCCACCGGGACAGGGACAATCAGCCCCAGCATTTT
v_gene: TRBV2; j_gene: TRBJ2-1; abundance: .; d_gene: .; CDR3aa: CASSPLSSNEQFF; CDR3nt: TGTGCCAGCAGTCCATTGTCTAGCAATGAGCAGTTCTTC
v_gene: TRBV3-1/TRBV3-2; j_gene: TRBJ1-4; abundance: .; d_gene: TRBD1; CDR3aa: CASRYGTGEATNEKLFF; CDR3nt: TGTGCCAGCAGATACGGGACAGGGGAAGCAACTAATGAAAAACTGTTTTTT
v_gene: TRBV6-6; j_gene: TRBJ1-1; abundance: .; d_gene: .; CDR3aa: CASSYGSTGTEAFF; CDR3nt: TGTGCCAGCAGTTATGGGTCGACCGGGACTGAAGCTTTCTTT
v_gene: TRBV21-1; j_gene: TRBJ1-1; abundance: .; d_gene: .; CDR3aa: CASSTEDRDPEAFF; CDR3nt: TGTGCCAGCAGCACTGAGGACAGGGACCCTGAAGCTTTCTTT
v_gene: TRBV5-4; j_gene: TRBJ1-1; abundance: .; d_gene: TRBD1; CDR3aa: CASSYRGGIGTEAFF; CDR3nt: TGTGCCAGCAGTTACAGGGGGGGTATCGGCACTGAAGCTTTCTTT
v_gene: TRBV4-1; j_gene: TRBJ1-6; abundance: .; d_gene: .; CDR3aa: CASSQDRGSSPLHF; CDR3nt: TGCGCCAGCAGCCAAGACAGGGGATCGTCACCCCTCCACTTT
v_gene: TRBV5-1; j_gene: TRBJ1-5; abundance: .; d_gene: TRBD1; CDR3aa: CASSLGLRDSTSPQHF; CDR3nt: TGCGCCAGCAGCTTGGGACTTCGGGACAGTACCTCGCCCCAGCATTTT
v_gene: TRBV18; j_gene: TRBJ1-3; abundance: once; d_gene: TRBD1; CDR3aa: CASSRSGQGTGNTIYF; CDR3nt: TGTGCCAGCTCACGATCGGGACAGGGGACTGGAAACACCATATATTTT
v_gene: TRBV5-1; j_gene: TRBJ1-2; abundance: .; d_gene: .; CDR3aa: CASSLSLAFDRRFYGYTF; CDR3nt: TGCGCCAGCAGCTTGTCGTTGGCGTTCGACAGGCGGTTTTATGGCTACACCTTC
v_gene: TRBV7-2; j_gene: TRBJ1-4; abundance: .; d_gene: TRBD1; CDR3aa: CASSLRQGANEKLFF; CDR3nt: TGTGCCAGCAGCTTAAGACAGGGCGCTAATGAAAAACTGTTTTTT
v_gene: TRBV11-1; j_gene: TRBJ2-1; abundance: .; d_gene: TRBD2; CDR3aa: CASSLISGGDNEQFF; CDR3nt: TGTGCCAGCAGCTTAATTAGCGGGGGGGACAATGAGCAGTTCTTC
v_gene: TRBV30; j_gene: TRBJ1-4; abundance: .; d_gene: TRBD1; CDR3aa: CAWSNERTGGEKLFF; CDR3nt: TGTGCCTGGAGTAATGAGAGGACAGGGGGTGAAAAACTGTTTTTT
v_gene: TRBV5-1; j_gene: TRBJ2-7; abundance: .; d_gene: .; CDR3aa: CASSLEASYEQYF; CDR3nt: TGCGCCAGCAGCTTGGAGGCTAGCTACGAGCAGTACTTC
v_gene: TRBV7-9; j_gene: TRBJ2-7; abundance: .; d_gene: .; CDR3aa: CASSLVQGDEQYF; CDR3nt: TGTGCCAGCAGCTTAGTACAGGGCGACGAGCAGTACTTC
v_gene: TRBV6-1; j_gene: TRBJ1-4; abundance: .; d_gene: .; CDR3aa: CASSEPGFNEKLFF; CDR3nt: TGTGCCAGCAGTGAACCTGGCTTCAATGAAAAACTGTTTTTT